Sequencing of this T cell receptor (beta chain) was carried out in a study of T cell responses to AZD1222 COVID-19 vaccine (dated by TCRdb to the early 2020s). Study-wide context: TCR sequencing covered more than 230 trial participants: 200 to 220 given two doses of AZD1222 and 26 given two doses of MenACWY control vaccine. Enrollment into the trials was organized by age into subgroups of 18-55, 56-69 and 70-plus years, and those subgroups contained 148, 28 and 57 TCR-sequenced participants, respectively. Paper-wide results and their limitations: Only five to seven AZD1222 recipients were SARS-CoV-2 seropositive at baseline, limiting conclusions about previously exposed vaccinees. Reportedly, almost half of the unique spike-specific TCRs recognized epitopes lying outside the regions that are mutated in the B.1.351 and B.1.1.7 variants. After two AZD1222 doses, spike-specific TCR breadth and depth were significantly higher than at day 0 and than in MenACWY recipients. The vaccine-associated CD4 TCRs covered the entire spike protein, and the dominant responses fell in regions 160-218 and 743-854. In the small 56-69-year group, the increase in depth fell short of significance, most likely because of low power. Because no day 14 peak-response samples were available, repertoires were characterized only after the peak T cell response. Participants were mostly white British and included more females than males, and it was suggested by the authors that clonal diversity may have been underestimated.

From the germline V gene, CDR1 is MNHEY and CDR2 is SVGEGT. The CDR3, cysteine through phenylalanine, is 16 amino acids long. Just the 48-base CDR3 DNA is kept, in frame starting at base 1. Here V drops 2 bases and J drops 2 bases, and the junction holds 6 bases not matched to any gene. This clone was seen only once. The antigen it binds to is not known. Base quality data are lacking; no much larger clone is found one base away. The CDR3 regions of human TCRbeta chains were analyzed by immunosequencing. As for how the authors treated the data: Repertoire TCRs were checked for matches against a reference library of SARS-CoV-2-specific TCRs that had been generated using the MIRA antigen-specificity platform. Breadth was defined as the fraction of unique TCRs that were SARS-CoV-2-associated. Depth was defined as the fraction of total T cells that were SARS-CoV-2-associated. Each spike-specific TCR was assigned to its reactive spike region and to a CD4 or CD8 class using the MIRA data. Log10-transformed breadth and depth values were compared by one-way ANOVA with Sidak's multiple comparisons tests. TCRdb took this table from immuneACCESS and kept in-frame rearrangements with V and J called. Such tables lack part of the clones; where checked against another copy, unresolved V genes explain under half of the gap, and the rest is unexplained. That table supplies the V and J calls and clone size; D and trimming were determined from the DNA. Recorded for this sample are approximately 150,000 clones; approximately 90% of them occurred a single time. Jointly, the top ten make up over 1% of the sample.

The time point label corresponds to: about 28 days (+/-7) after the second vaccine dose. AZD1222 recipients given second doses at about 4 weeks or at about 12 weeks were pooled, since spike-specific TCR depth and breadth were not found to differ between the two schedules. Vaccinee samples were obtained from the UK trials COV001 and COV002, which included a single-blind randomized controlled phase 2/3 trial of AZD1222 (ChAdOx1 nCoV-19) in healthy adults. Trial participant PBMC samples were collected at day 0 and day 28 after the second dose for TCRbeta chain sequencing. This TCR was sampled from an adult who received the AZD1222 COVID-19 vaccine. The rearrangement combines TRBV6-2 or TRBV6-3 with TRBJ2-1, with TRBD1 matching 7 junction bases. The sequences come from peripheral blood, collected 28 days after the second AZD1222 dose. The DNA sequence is TGTGCCAGCAGTTACGAACCGGGACAGACCTACAATGAGCAGTTCTTC. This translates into CASSYEPGQTYNEQFF.